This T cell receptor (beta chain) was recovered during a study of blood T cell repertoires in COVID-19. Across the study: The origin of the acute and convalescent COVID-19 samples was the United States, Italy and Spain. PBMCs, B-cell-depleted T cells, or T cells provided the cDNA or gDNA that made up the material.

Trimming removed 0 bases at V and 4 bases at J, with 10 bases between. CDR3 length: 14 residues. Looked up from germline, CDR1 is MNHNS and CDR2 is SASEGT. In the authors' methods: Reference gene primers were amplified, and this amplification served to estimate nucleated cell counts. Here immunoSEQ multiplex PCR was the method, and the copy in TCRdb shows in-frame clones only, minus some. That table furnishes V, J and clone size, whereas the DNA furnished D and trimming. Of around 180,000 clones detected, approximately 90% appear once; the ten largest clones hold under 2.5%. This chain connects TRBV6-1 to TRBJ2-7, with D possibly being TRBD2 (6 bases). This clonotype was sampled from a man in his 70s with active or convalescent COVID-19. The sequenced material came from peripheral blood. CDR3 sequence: CASSEAGGIYEQYF. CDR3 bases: TGTGCCAGCAGTGAAGCGGGCGGGATATACGAGCAGTACTTC.